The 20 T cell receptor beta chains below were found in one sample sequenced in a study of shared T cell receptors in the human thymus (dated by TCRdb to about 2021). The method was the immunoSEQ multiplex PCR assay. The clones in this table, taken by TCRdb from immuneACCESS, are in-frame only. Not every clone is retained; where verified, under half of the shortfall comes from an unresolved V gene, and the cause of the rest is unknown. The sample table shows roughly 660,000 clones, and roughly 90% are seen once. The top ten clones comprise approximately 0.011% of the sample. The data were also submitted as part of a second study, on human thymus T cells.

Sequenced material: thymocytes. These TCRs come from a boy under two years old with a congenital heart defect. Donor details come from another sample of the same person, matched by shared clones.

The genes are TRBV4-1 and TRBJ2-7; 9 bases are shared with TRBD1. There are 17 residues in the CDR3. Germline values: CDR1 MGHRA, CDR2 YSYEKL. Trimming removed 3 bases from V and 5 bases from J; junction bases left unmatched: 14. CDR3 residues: CASSHLLLQGALHEQYF. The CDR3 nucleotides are TGCGCCAGCAGCCATCTCCTACTACAGGGGGCGCTTCACGAGCAGTACTTC.

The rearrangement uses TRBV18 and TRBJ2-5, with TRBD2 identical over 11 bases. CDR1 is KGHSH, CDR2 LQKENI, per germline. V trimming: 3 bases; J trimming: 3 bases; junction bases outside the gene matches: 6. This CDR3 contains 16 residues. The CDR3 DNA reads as TGTGCCAGCTCACCTAGCGGGAGGGCCTTTGAAGAGACCCAGTACTTC. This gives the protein CASSPSGRAFEETQYF.

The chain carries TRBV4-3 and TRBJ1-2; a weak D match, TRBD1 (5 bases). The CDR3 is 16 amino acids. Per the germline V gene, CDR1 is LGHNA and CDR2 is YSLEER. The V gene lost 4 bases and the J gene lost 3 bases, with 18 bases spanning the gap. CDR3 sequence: CASSRRTSGGDYGYTF. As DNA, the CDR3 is TGCGCCAGCAGCCGCAGGACGTCGGGGGGAGACTATGGCTACACCTTC.

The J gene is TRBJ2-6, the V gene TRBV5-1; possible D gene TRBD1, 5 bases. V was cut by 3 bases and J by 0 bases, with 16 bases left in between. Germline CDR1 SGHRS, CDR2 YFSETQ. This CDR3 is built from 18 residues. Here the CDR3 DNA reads TGCGCCAGCAGCTCCTGGACACCTGCGACCTCTGGGGCCAACGTCCTGACTTTC. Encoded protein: CASSSWTPATSGANVLTF.

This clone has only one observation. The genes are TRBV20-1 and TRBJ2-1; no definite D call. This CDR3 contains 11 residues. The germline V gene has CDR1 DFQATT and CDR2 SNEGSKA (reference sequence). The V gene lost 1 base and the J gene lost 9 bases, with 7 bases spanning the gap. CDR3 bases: TGCAGTGCTAGAGTCCTAGGTGAGCAGTTCTTC. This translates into CSARVLGEQFF.

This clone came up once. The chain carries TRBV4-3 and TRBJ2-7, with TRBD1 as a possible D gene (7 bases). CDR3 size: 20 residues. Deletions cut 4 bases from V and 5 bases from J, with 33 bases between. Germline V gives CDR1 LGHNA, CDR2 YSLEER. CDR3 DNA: TGCGCCAGCAGCCCAAGGTCGACAGGGAACGAGGTGGGGAGGAGTCACGAGCAGTACTTC. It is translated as CASSPRSTGNEVGRSHEQYF.

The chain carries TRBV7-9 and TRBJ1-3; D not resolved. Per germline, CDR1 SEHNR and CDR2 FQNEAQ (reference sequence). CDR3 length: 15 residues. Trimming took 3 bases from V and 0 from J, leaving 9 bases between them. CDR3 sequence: CASSFRRSSGNTIYF. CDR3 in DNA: TGTGCCAGCAGCTTTCGCCGGAGCTCTGGAAACACCATATATTTT.

The chain's CDR3 is CASSPSGQGYEQYF. The DNA of the CDR3 is TGTGCCAGCAGCCCCTCGGGACAGGGCTACGAGCAGTACTTC. V usage is TRBV7-2 and J usage is TRBJ2-7; 9 bases agree with TRBD1. V shed 5 bases, J shed 3 bases, and the junction held 5 bases outside the gene matches. Germline V gene lookup returns CDR1 SGHTA and CDR2 FQGNSA. The CDR3 has 14 residues. Using reference TRBV7-2 and TRBJ2-7 for the parts outside the CDR3, the full variable domain is GAGVSQSPSNKVTEKGKDVELRCDPISGHTALYWYRQSLGQGLEFLIYFQGNSAPDKSGLPSDRFSAERTGGSVSTLTIQRTQQEDSAVYLCASSPSGQGYEQYFGPGTRLTVT.

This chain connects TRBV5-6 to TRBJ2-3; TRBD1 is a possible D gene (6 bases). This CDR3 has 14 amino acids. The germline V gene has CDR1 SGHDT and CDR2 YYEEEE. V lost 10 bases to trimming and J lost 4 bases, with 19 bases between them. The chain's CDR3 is CAGRVQGDADTQYF. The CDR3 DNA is TGTGCCGGCCGGGTACAGGGAGACGCAGATACGCAGTATTTT.

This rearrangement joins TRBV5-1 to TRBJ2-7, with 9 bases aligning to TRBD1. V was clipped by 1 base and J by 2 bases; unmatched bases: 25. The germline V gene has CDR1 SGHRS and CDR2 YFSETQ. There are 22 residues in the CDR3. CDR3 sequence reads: CASSLMGAPGDRESNDAYEQYF. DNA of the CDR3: TGCGCCAGCAGCTTGATGGGCGCTCCGGGGGACAGGGAGTCGAATGACGCCTACGAGCAGTACTTC.

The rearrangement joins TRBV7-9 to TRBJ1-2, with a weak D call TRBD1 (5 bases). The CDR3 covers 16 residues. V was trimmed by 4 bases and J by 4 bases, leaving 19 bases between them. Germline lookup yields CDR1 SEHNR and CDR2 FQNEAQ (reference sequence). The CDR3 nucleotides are TGTGCCAGCAGCTCCCCTTTCCCCATCGACAGCTATGGCTACACCTTC. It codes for CASSSPFPIDSYGYTF.

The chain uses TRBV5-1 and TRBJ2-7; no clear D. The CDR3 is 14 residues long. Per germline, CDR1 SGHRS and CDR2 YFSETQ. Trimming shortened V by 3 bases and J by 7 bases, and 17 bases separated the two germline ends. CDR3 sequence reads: CASSYGDRPGEQYF. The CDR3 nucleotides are TGCGCCAGCAGCTACGGAGACCGGCCTGGGGAGCAGTACTTC.

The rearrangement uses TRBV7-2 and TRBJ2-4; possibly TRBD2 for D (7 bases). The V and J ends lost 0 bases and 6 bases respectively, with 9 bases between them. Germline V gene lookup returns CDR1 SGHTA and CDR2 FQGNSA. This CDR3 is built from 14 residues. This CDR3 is CASSLAGGGNIQYF. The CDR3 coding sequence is TGTGCCAGCAGCTTAGCGGGAGGGGGAAACATTCAGTACTTC.

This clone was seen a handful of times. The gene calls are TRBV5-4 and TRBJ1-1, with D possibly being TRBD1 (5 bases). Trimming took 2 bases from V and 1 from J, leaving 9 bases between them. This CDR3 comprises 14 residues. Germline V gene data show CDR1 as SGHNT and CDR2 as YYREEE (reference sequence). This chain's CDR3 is CASSFWGRNTEAFF. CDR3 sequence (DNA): TGTGCCAGCAGCTTCTGGGGCAGGAACACTGAAGCTTTCTTT.

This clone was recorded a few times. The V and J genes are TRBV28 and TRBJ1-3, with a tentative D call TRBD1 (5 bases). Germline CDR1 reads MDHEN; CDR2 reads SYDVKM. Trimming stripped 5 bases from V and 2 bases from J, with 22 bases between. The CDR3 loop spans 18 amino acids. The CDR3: CASSPPFRGRLAGNTIYF. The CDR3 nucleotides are TGTGCCAGCAGTCCCCCCTTTAGGGGAAGGCTAGCTGGAAACACCATATATTTT.

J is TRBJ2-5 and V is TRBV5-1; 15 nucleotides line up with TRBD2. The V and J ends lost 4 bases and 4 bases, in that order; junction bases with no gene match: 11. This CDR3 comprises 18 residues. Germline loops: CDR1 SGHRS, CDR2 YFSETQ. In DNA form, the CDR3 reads TGCGCCAGCAGCCCGGGGACTAGCGGGAGGAGTGCGAGAGAGACCCAGTACTTC. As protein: CASSPGTSGRSARETQYF.

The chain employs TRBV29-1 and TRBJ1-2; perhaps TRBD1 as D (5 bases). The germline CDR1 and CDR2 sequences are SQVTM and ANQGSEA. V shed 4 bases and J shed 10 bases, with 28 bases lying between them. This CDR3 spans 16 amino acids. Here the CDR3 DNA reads TGCAGCGTTGCGTCACCGCGACAGTCCCGCTGTAACGACTACACCTTC. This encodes CSVASPRQSRCNDYTF.

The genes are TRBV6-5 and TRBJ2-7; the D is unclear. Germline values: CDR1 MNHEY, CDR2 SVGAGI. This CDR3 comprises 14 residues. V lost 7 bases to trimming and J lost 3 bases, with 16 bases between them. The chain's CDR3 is CASTSSGPFYEQYF. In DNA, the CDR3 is TGTGCCAGCACCTCCTCAGGCCCCTTCTACGAGCAGTACTTC.

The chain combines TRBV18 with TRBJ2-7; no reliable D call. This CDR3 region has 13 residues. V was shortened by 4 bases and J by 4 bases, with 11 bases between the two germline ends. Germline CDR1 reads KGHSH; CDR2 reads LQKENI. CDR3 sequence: CASSHPGDYEQYF. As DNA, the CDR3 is TGTGCCAGCTCACATCCCGGAGATTACGAGCAGTACTTC.

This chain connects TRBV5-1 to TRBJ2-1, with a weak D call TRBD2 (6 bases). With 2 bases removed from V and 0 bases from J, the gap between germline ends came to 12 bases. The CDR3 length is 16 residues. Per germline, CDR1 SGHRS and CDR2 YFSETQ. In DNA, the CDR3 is TGCGCCAGCAGCTTCCGGGACTCCAGCTCCTACAATGAGCAGTTCTTC. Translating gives CASSFRDSSSYNEQFF.